The source of this T cell receptor (beta chain) is a study of Ad26.COV2.S vaccination and SARS-CoV-2 variants (TCRdb year 2021). Regarding the research as a whole: Donors in the vaccine arm were drawn from COV1001, a multicentre, randomized, double-blind, placebo-controlled phase I-IIa trial testing Ad26.COV2.S in healthy adults. TCRbeta repertoire sequencing was used to assess the specificity and breadth of SARS-CoV-2-reactive T cell receptors after Ad26.COV2.S vaccination. The TCR-sequenced set comprised approximately 32 samples: about 19 Ad26.COV2.S vaccine recipients, 5 placebo recipients and 8 SARS-CoV-2 convalescent individuals. Participants in the trial were split at random into five groups of five each, receiving low-dose or high-dose Ad26.COV2.S once or twice, or else placebo on both occasions. Blinding of investigators to trial group allocation was maintained during experiments and outcome assessment. Ad26.COV2.S was given intramuscularly at 5x10^10 or 1x10^11 viral particles, as a single shot or as two shots 56 days apart.

CDR1 and CDR2, per the germline V gene (reference sequence), are MNHEY and SMNVEV. Relative to germline, V is missing 6 bases and J is missing 7 bases, with 14 bases of the junction outside any gene match. The CDR3 measures 16 amino acids from cysteine to phenylalanine. Left in the record is the CDR3 DNA by itself, 48 bases read in frame from the first base. The sample's treatment or condition label, in plain terms: around 19 received Ad26.COV2.S at low or high dose, single or two shots; 5 received placebo; per-sample allocation not given. Repertoires of vaccine and placebo recipients were sequenced from samples taken on day 63 after the first injection. Between 29 July and 7 August 2020, Cohort 1b enrolled around 24 adults aged 18-55 years at one site in Boston, USA. Ad26.COV2.S was a replication-incompetent adenovirus type 26 vector expressing a prefusion-stabilized SARS-CoV-2 spike protein from the original Wuhan strain.

TCRbeta CDR3 regions were sequenced with the immunoSEQ Assay. After extraction, genomic DNA underwent amplification by bias-controlled multiplex PCR, followed by high-throughput sequencing. The paper's data handling went like this. Collapsing and filtering of sequences were performed to quantify the absolute abundance of each unique TCRbeta CDR3 region. Usable DNA was measured by amplifying reference genes present in all nucleated cells, and TCRbeta template counts were normalized to that usable DNA to estimate T cell fraction. Repertoire TCRs were annotated as SARS-CoV-2-specific by exact matching of V gene, CDR3 amino acid sequence and J gene to a known reactive TCR set. The reference SARS-CoV-2 TCR set was obtained from MIRA and was filtered for enrichment in COVID-19-positive ImmuneCODE repertoires, whereby public or cross-reactive TCRs were removed. Drawing on the MIRA antigens, annotated TCRs were analysed further at the level of specific ORF or position within ORF. Breadth was defined as the number of annotated unique rearrangements divided by the total number of unique productive rearrangements, and depth was defined as the summed frequency of the annotated unique rearrangements. Two-sided Wilcoxon rank-sum tests were applied when comparing TCR breadth between groups. This immuneACCESS table, as held by TCRdb, lists in-frame sequences with V and J called but not all clones. Of the missing ones, under half trace to an unresolved V gene in checked studies; the others have no known cause. The V and J calls and clone size were taken over from that table, and D and trimming were inferred from the DNA. This sample is represented by about 680,000 clones; 70% to 90% of them were singletons. Of the sample, over 1.3% is held by the ten largest clones.

Comments on this clone: Which antigen it targets is not known. Nothing much larger sits one base from this clone, and base qualities are not available.

Findings and caveats that apply to the study as a whole: According to the authors, total T cell responses may have been underestimated by the TCR breadth and depth analyses. Ad26.COV2.S recipients had higher spike-specific TCR breadth than placebo recipients (P = 0.0014). Substantial breadth of spike-specific CD8+ and CD4+ T cell responses was reported after vaccination. Vaccine and placebo recipients had comparable non-spike TCR breadth, which fits with the vaccine containing only spike. The study lacked the statistical power to compare responses across vaccine doses or regimens.

The TCR comes from a person aged 18-65 years who received the Ad26.COV2.S COVID-19 vaccine or a placebo. The source material was peripheral blood, sampled in a trial of Ad26.COV2.S vaccine versus placebo. This chain joins TRBV27 to TRBJ1-5; TRBD1 matches 8 bases in the middle. The nucleotide sequence is TGTGCCAGCAGCTCTAGGATTGACAGGGGTCAGCAGCCCCAGCATTTT. The encoded protein is CASSSRIDRGQQPQHF.